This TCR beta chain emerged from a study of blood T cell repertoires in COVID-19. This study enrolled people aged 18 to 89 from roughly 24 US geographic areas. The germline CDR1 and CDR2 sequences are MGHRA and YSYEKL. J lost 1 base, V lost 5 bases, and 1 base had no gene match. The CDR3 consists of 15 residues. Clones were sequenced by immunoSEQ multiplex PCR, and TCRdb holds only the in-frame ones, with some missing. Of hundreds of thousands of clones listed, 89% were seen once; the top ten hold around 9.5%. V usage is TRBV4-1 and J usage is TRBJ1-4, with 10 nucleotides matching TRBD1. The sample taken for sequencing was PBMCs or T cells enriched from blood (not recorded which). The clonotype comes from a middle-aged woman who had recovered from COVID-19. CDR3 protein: CASSDRGLTNEKLFF. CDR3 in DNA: TGCGCCAGCAGCGACAGGGGGCTAACTAATGAAAAACTGTTTTTT.